This T cell receptor beta chain derives from a study of cytotoxic CD8 clonotypes in ibrutinib-treated CLL. TCRdb's copy holds only in-frame clones and misses some; the assay was immunoSEQ multiplex PCR. The table has some 130,000 clones, about 91% seen once. Worth noting for this clone: Its cognate antigen is unknown.

Findings and caveats of the study: Clonality correlated strongly with circulating CD8+ T cells and exceeded age-matched healthy donors at baseline.

This CDR3 is built from 17 residues. With 3 bases removed from V and 0 bases from J, the gap between germline ends came to 15 bases. Per germline, CDR1 LNHDA and CDR2 SQIVND (reference sequence). The chain links TRBV19 to TRBJ1-3; D is unclear. This clonotype originated in a human donor with chronic lymphocytic leukemia. Sequenced material: PBMCs, taken after 12 months of ibrutinib treatment. Written as DNA, the CDR3 is TGTGCCAGTAGTATGCAAGGGCCCTCCAGCTCTGGAAACACCATATATTTT. It translates to CASSMQGPSSSGNTIYF.